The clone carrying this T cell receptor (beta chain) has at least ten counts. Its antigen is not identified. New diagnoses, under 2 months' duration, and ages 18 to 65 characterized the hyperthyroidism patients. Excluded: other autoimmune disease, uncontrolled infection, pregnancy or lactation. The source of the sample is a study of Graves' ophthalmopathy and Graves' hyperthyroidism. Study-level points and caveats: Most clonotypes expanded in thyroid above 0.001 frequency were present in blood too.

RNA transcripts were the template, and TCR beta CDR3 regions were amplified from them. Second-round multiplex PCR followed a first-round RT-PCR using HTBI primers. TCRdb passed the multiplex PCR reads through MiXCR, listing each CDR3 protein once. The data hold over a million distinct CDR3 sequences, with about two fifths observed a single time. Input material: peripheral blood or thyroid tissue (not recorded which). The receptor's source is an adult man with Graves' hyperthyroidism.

This CDR3 reads CASSQQGAYTEAFF. CDR3 coding DNA: TGTGCCAGCAGCCAGCAGGGGGCCTACACTGAAGCTTTCTTT. The chain couples TRBV14 to TRBJ1-1, with 8 bases lining up with TRBD1. The V and J ends lost 3 bases and 3 bases, in that order; junction bases with no gene match: 3. The germline V gene encodes CDR1 SGHDN and CDR2 FVKESK. The CDR3 has 14 amino acids. Full variable domain (outside the CDR3, taken from reference TRBV14 and TRBJ1-1): EAGVTQFPSHSVIEKGQTVTLRCDPISGHDNLYWYRRVMGKEIKFLLHFVKESKQDESGMPNNRFLAERTGGTYSTLKVQPAELEDSGVYFCASSQQGAYTEAFFGQGTRLTVV.